The clone carrying this TCR beta chain has only a few counts. The record originates from a study of T-cell reconstitution after alpha-beta-depleted transplantation in children. For TCRbeta, the library was prepared with unique molecular identifiers. TCRdb re-analysed the PCR reads in MiXCR, keeping a single row per CDR3 protein. The table has approximately 590,000 distinct CDR3 sequences, about 10% seen once. Looked up from germline, CDR1 is DFQATT and CDR2 is SNEGSKA (reference sequence). V was clipped by 7 bases and J by 4 bases; unmatched bases: 12. This CDR3 is built from 17 residues. This TCR was recovered from a human donor who donated a stem cell graft to a child with acute myeloid leukemia. Sequenced here: PBMCs from the stem cell graft donor, sampled from the stem cell graft. This chain connects TRBV20-1 to TRBJ2-1; 14 positions agree with TRBD2. In nucleotides, the CDR3 is TGCAGTGTCAGTCGGGGACTAGCGGGAGATCCTTACAATGAGCAGTTCTTC. Protein: CSVSRGLAGDPYNEQFF.